Listed here are 20 T cell receptor beta chains from one sample, sequenced in a study of blood T cell repertoires in COVID-19. TCRdb's copy holds only in-frame clones and misses some; the assay was immunoSEQ multiplex PCR. The sample has some 120,000 clones, 70% to 90% seen once; the top ten hold less than 2%. Sequencing was carried out using peripheral blood. The receptors stem from a human donor in a cohort sampled during active COVID-19.

The rearrangement joins TRBV19 to TRBJ1-4, with D possibly TRBD1 on 5 matching bases. V lost 7 bases and J lost 5, with 17 bases in between. Germline V lookup: CDR1 LNHDA, CDR2 SQIVND (reference sequence). This CDR3 has 15 amino acids. This CDR3 is CASTLGGRPNEKLFF. In DNA, the CDR3 is TGTGCCAGTACCCTGGGGGGACGGCCAAATGAAAAACTGTTTTTT.

V is TRBV3-1 (or the pseudogene TRBV3-2) and J is TRBJ2-1; 12 nucleotides agree with TRBD2. CDR1 is LGHDT, CDR2 YNNKEL, per germline (reference sequence). With V trimmed by 4 bases and J by 6 bases, 13 bases remained unmatched. The CDR3 consists of 18 residues. The CDR3 coding sequence is TGTGCCAGCAGCCCCCACCCATTAGCTAGCGGGGGGGTCAATGAGCAGTTCTTC. Its translation is CASSPHPLASGGVNEQFF.

Remarks on this clone: Other DNA sequences in the sample encode the same CDR3. The chain links TRBV5-1 to TRBJ2-7; the D is unclear. Germline V gene lookup returns CDR1 SGHRS and CDR2 YFSETQ. Deletions cut 0 bases from V and 3 bases from J, with 7 bases between. This CDR3 spans 13 amino acids. The CDR3 DNA follows: TGCGCCAGCAGCTTGGACACCAACTACGAGCAGTACTTC. Residues: CASSLDTNYEQYF.

The gene calls are TRBV29-1 and TRBJ1-1; D gene unclear. Germline V CDR1 and CDR2: SQVTM, ANQGSEA. The CDR3 has 13 amino acids. The V and J ends lost 7 bases and 1 base respectively, with 13 bases between them. CDR3 DNA: TGCAGCGCCTCCCTCTCGAGGAACACTGAAGCTTTCTTT. Protein sequence: CSASLSRNTEAFF.

V usage is TRBV5-1 and J usage is TRBJ1-1; TRBD1 aligns across 8 bases. This CDR3 has 13 amino acids. The ends lost 4 bases at V and 6 bases at J; junction bases unmatched: 5. Germline-derived CDR1 and CDR2 are SGHRS and YFSETQ. The CDR3 DNA follows: TGCGCCAGCAGCCCGGGGACAGGCGCTGAAGCTTTCTTT. Translated, it gives CASSPGTGAEAFF.

V usage is TRBV6-1 and J usage is TRBJ1-6; maybe TRBD1 (5 bases). V gave up 3 bases and J gave up 7 bases, with 10 bases separating them. In germline, CDR1 is MNHNS, CDR2 SASEGT. This CDR3 has 14 amino acids. The CDR3 region is CASSEGRKNSPLHF. The CDR3 DNA reads TGTGCCAGCAGTGAGGGGCGAAAGAATTCACCCCTCCACTTT.

The J gene is TRBJ2-7, the V gene TRBV20-1; D not resolved. This CDR3 is 11 amino acids long. Looked up from germline, CDR1 is DFQATT and CDR2 is SNEGSKA (reference sequence). V was pared by 1 base and J by 3 bases, with 4 bases between. DNA for the CDR3: TGCAGTGCTAGAGTTTACTACGAGCAGTACTTC. Amino acids: CSARVYYEQYF.

This sequence joins TRBV3-1 (or the pseudogene TRBV3-2) and TRBJ2-7; D uncertain. The CDR3 runs 13 residues. V lost 3 bases and J 6 bases, leaving 12 bases between the germline ends. Germline V gene lookup returns CDR1 LGHDT and CDR2 YNNKEL (reference sequence). CDR3: CASSQVLSGEQYF. The DNA for the CDR3 is TGTGCCAGCAGCCAGGTGCTCTCAGGCGAGCAGTACTTC.

J is TRBJ2-7 and V is TRBV28; D possibly corresponds to TRBD2 (5 bases). Per the germline V gene, CDR1 is MDHEN and CDR2 is SYDVKM. The CDR3 totals 13 residues. V lost 6 bases, J lost 3 bases, and 12 bases lay in between. The CDR3 reads CASSITRDYEQYF. CDR3 DNA sequence: TGTGCCAGCAGCATTACTCGGGACTACGAGCAGTACTTC.

This clone appeared once. The chain joins TRBV5-1 to TRBJ1-1, with D tentatively TRBD1 (5 bases). This CDR3 is 14 amino acids long. Germline V gene sequence: CDR1 SGHRS, CDR2 YFSETQ. V shed 3 bases and J shed 1 base, with 10 bases lying between them. The CDR3 DNA follows: TGCGCCAGCAGCTCCGCTCAGGGGAACACTGAAGCTTTCTTT. It encodes CASSSAQGNTEAFF.

This clone was seen only once. The chain combines TRBV18 with TRBJ2-1; TRBD2 aligns across 8 bases. The ends lost 0 bases at V and 1 base at J; junction bases unmatched: 5. The CDR3 is 17 amino acids. The V gene's germline CDR1 is KGHSH and CDR2 LQKENI. The CDR3: CASSPPRGLGSYNEQFF. The DNA of the CDR3 is TGTGCCAGCTCACCACCCCGGGGACTAGGATCCTACAATGAGCAGTTCTTC.

V gene TRBV5-1 combines with J gene TRBJ2-2; 10 bases agree with TRBD1. The trim removed 4 bases at V and 6 bases at J, leaving 3 bases unmatched. Germline-derived CDR1 and CDR2 are SGHRS and YFSETQ. The CDR3 is made up of 14 amino acids. The CDR3 region has the DNA TGCGCCAGCAGCCAGGGACAGGGGTCCGGGGAGCTGTTTTTT. Residues: CASSQGQGSGELFF.

The V and J genes are TRBV15 and TRBJ2-1; TRBD2 matches at 7 bases. Unmatched junction bases numbered 4, after V lost 5 bases and J lost 0 bases. CDR1 and CDR2 (germline): LNHNV, YYDKDF (reference sequence). The CDR3 extends over 15 amino acids. CDR3 amino acids: CATSVRDYSYNEQFF. The CDR3 nucleotides are TGTGCCACCAGCGTCCGGGACTACTCCTACAATGAGCAGTTCTTC.

CDR3 DNA sequence: TGTGCCAGCAGCTTGGATGGACTAGCGGCATACAATGAGCAGTTCTTC. It codes for CASSLDGLAAYNEQFF. The rearrangement uses TRBV5-4 and TRBJ2-1; 10 bases are a match to TRBD2. Looked up from germline, CDR1 is SGHNT and CDR2 is YYREEE (reference sequence). Trimming took 0 bases from V and 4 from J; bases not matched to a gene: 4. The CDR3 has 16 residues.

The chain carries TRBV5-1 and TRBJ2-3; 12 bases line up with TRBD2. CDR3 length: 16 residues. In germline, CDR1 is SGHRS, CDR2 YFSETQ. V dropped 3 bases and J dropped 2; count of bases not matched to a gene: 4. The CDR3 DNA sequence: TGCGCCAGCAGCTCAGGACTAGCGGGACCCACAGATACGCAGTATTTT. Protein product: CASSSGLAGPTDTQYF.

The chain joins TRBV2 to TRBJ2-2, with TRBD2 matching 9 bases. J gave up 4 bases and V 3 bases, and 6 bases lay outside the gene matches. Germline values: CDR1 SNHLY, CDR2 FYNNEI. The CDR3 totals 16 residues. In DNA, the CDR3 is TGTGCCAGCAGTGAGGCGGGAGGGCCGTCCACCGGGGAGCTGTTTTTT. This codes for CASSEAGGPSTGELFF.

The V call is TRBV7-9, the J call TRBJ2-7; 8 bases line up with TRBD1. Germline values: CDR1 SEHNR, CDR2 FQNEAQ (reference sequence). The CDR3 totals 17 residues. V trimming: 1 base; J trimming: 2 bases; junction bases outside the gene matches: 10. In nucleotides, the CDR3 is TGTGCCAGCAGCTTAGGGGGACAGGTACCTAGGGCCTACGAGCAGTACTTC. Protein: CASSLGGQVPRAYEQYF.

The chain combines TRBV21-1 with TRBJ1-2; the table calls TRBD1, which could not be checked here. TRBV21-1 is recorded as a pseudogene. This CDR3 is built from 16 residues. CDR3 nucleotide sequence: TGTGCCAGCAGCAAGAAAGCCGTTACAGAGATCTATGGCTACACCTTC. Translating gives CASSKKAVTEIYGYTF.

In its sample, this clone was seen once. The chain combines TRBV12-3 or TRBV12-4 with TRBJ2-7; maybe TRBD2 (6 bases). V was pared by 6 bases and J by 9 bases, with 18 bases between. CDR3 length: 13 residues. CDR3 in amino acids: CASSPGVTGGQYF. The CDR3 region has the DNA TGTGCCAGCAGCCCGGGAGTCACGGGCGGGCAGTACTTC.

Points on this clone: Other DNA variants within this sample encode the same CDR3. V is TRBV6-5 and J is TRBJ2-2; 8 bases match TRBD1. CDR3 length: 15 amino acids. V dropped 2 bases and J dropped 6; count of bases not matched to a gene: 5. Germline CDR1 and CDR2: MNHEY and SVGAGI. The CDR3 DNA follows: TGTGCCAGCAGTTACGGGACAGGCGGATCCGGGGAGCTGTTTTTT. This sequence encodes CASSYGTGGSGELFF.